Below, 17 T cell receptor beta chains from the same sample are listed, as sequenced in a study of CD8+CD57+ T cells in acquired aplastic anemia. Genomic DNA provided the template from which TCR beta VDJ and CDR3 profiles were obtained. TCRdb re-called the reads through MiXCR, storing one row per CDR3 protein. This sample carries about 210,000 distinct CDR3 sequences, around 60% of them seen once, and the ten largest clones take about 29%. Sequencing was done on a sample of sorted CD4+, CD8+, or CD8+CD57+ T cells (not recorded which) from PBMCs. The receptor source for this set is a human donor in good health.

In regard to this clonotype: Compared with germline, one end of the junction differs, possibly owing to a read error. The chain employs TRBV28 and TRBJ2-4; possibly TRBD1 for D (5 bases). CDR1 and CDR2 (germline): MDHEN, SYDVKM. The CDR3 covers 14 residues. CDR3 DNA sequence: TGTGCCAGCAGCCTAGAGACAGAAAATAACACTCAGTACTTC. It is translated as CASSLETENNTQYF.

The V and J genes are TRBV29-1 and TRBJ1-1; D remains unclear. Germline CDR1 reads SQVTM; CDR2 reads ANQGSEA. CDR3 length: 11 residues. Trimming shortened V by 3 bases and J by 12 bases, and 14 bases separated the two germline ends. Written as DNA, the CDR3 is TGCAGCGTTGATTGGCAGACCGTGTCTTTCTTT. As protein: CSVDWQTVSFF.

The CDR3 here is CSASGLVSYEQYF. CDR3 nucleotide sequence: TGCAGTGCTAGCGGACTCGTATCCTACGAGCAGTACTTC. The gene calls are TRBV20-1 and TRBJ2-7; tentatively, D is TRBD2 (5 bases). V was cut by 3 bases and J by 1 base, with 10 bases left in between. Looked up from germline, CDR1 is DFQATT and CDR2 is SNEGSKA (reference sequence). The CDR3 is made up of 13 amino acids.

This chain links TRBV7-9 with TRBJ2-3; perhaps TRBD2 as D (5 bases). V gave up 5 bases and J gave up 4 bases, with 13 bases separating them. This CDR3 is built from 14 residues. Germline CDR1 is SEHNR and CDR2 is FQNEAQ (reference sequence). CDR3 DNA: TGTGCCAGCAGCCCTGACAATAGCGCAGATACGCAGTATTTT. Protein sequence: CASSPDNSADTQYF.

This clonotype was recorded at least ten times. The V gene is TRBV27, the J gene TRBJ2-7; 7 nucleotides agree with TRBD1. The CDR3 has 14 residues. Germline CDR1 reads MNHEY; CDR2 reads SMNVEV (reference sequence). J was trimmed by 3 bases and V by 2 bases; bases with no gene match: 4. The CDR3 sequence: CASSLGQDNYEQYF. The CDR3 DNA follows: TGTGCCAGCAGTTTAGGACAGGATAACTACGAGCAGTACTTC.

In its sample, this clonotype was seen a few times. The gene calls are TRBV15 and TRBJ2-7; D unclear. The germline V gene has CDR1 LNHNV and CDR2 YYDKDF (reference sequence). V dropped 0 bases and J dropped 3 bases, with 15 bases sitting between them. The CDR3 extends over 16 amino acids. CDR3 sequence reads: CATSRDFAPDRYEQYF. In DNA form, the CDR3 reads TGTGCCACCAGCAGAGATTTCGCGCCAGATCGCTACGAGCAGTACTTC.

The sample holds a few counts of this clonotype. The CDR3 here is CASILSASSYEQYF. CDR3 DNA sequence: TGTGCCAGCATCCTTTCGGCAAGCTCCTACGAGCAGTACTTC. This chain uses TRBV12-3 or TRBV12-4 with TRBJ2-7; D remains ambiguous. The CDR3 totals 14 residues. Trimming removed 7 bases at V and 0 bases at J, with 13 bases between.

About this clonotype itself: Being one base from a much bigger clone, this may be a read error. The chain joins TRBV6-2 or TRBV6-3 to TRBJ2-7; D is unclear. Germline V CDR1 and CDR2: MNHEY, SVGEGT. The CDR3 covers 13 residues. This CDR3 is CASSSFSAYEQSF. The CDR3 coding sequence is TGTGCCAGCAGTTCCTTCTCAGCCTACGAGCAGTCCTTC.

Remarks on this clonotype: At one end the junction does not follow the germline gene, possibly because of a read error. The genes are TRBV7-9 and TRBJ2-1; D might be TRBD1 (6 bases). CDR1 SEHNR and CDR2 FQNEAQ come from the germline V gene (reference sequence). The CDR3 consists of 15 residues. CDR3 sequence (DNA): TGCGCCAGCAGCCCAGACAGGTCCTTCGGCAATGAGCAGTTCTTC. It encodes CASSPDRSFGNEQFF.

This clonotype was seen ten or more times. This chain uses TRBV6-1 with TRBJ1-2; TRBD1 might be the D (6 bases). The germline gives CDR1 MNHNS, CDR2 SASEGT. This CDR3 has 14 residues. Trimming took off 10 bases at V and 1 base at J, with 16 bases between the two ends. CDR3 sequence reads: CATTHRTVNYGYTF. As DNA, the CDR3 is TGTGCCACTACCCACCGGACAGTTAACTATGGCTACACCTTC.

This clonotype was counted only a few times. The chain carries TRBV25-1 and TRBJ1-1, with 8 bases matching TRBD1. The CDR3 has 13 amino acids. Germline V gene data show CDR1 as MGHDK and CDR2 as SYGVNS. V lost 7 bases and J lost 5; bases outside the gene matches: 6. For the CDR3, the DNA is TGTGCCAGCACCGCAGGGGGCTCAACTGAAGCTTTCTTT. Translating it yields CASTAGGSTEAFF.

This clonotype has only a few counts. J is TRBJ2-3 and V is TRBV24-1, with D unresolved. The germline CDR1 and CDR2 sequences are KGHDR and SFDVKD. The length of the CDR3 is 15 residues. V shed 3 bases and J shed 2 bases, with 11 bases lying between them. CDR3 region: CATSDHRQNTDTQYF. The CDR3 DNA sequence: TGTGCCACCAGTGATCATCGACAAAACACAGATACGCAGTATTTT.

The chain employs TRBV10-3 and TRBJ2-7; maybe TRBD2 (5 bases). This CDR3 is built from 16 residues. The V and J ends lost 3 bases and 1 base respectively, with 16 bases between them. CDR1 is ENHRY, CDR2 SYGVKD, per germline. The CDR3 loop reads CAISDIRTGMSYEQYF. Written as DNA, the CDR3 is TGTGCCATCAGTGACATCCGCACCGGGATGTCCTACGAGCAGTACTTC.

This clonotype was detected once. V gene TRBV29-1 combines with J gene TRBJ2-7, with D possibly being TRBD1 (5 bases). V lost 5 bases, J lost 2 bases, and 16 bases lay in between. The CDR3 is made up of 14 amino acids. CDR1 is SQVTM, CDR2 ANQGSEA, per germline. The CDR3 region is CSVSEAGKTYEQYF. The CDR3 nucleotides are TGCAGCGTTTCCGAGGCAGGGAAAACCTACGAGCAGTACTTC.

This clonotype occurred many times. This chain uses TRBV2 with TRBJ1-1; 12 bases line up with TRBD1. CDR3 length equals 15 residues. Per the germline V gene, CDR1 is SNHLY and CDR2 is FYNNEI. The J segment lost 6 bases and the V segment lost 6 bases, leaving 8 bases of the junction unmatched. The DNA for the CDR3 is TGTGCCAGCAGCCATAGGGACAGGGGGCGACCTGAAGCTTTCTTT. Its protein is CASSHRDRGRPEAFF. Using reference TRBV2 and TRBJ1-1 for the parts outside the CDR3, the full variable domain is EPEVTQTPSHQVTQMGQEVILRCVPISNHLYFYWYRQILGQKVEFLVSFYNNEISEKSEIFDDQFSVERPDGSNFTLKIRSTKLEDSAMYFCASSHRDRGRPEAFFGQGTRLTVV.

The chain employs TRBV19 and TRBJ1-5, with 9 nucleotides matching TRBD1. The trim removed 9 bases at V and 3 bases at J, leaving 12 bases unmatched. This CDR3 comprises 16 residues. From germline, CDR1 is LNHDA and CDR2 SQIVND (reference sequence). The CDR3 coding sequence is TGTGCCAGCAGCTCCGGGACAGGGAAGCCCAATCAGCCCCAGCATTTT. The encoded protein is CASSSGTGKPNQPQHF.

The V gene is TRBV6-5, the J gene TRBJ1-1; 7 positions agree with TRBD1. Trimming removed 5 bases from V and 6 bases from J; junction bases left unmatched: 9. The CDR3 is 14 amino acids. Looked up from germline, CDR1 is MNHEY and CDR2 is SVGAGI. The DNA of the CDR3 is TGTGCCAGCAGTACCGGGACAGTAGTTGCTGAAGCTTTCTTT. It specifies CASSTGTVVAEAFF.